The subject of this entry is one T cell receptor (beta chain). No antigen is known for it. TCRdb independently ran MiXCR on the reads; one entry per CDR3 protein. The profile shows 110,000 to 150,000 distinct CDR3 sequences, 32% of them singletons. These data belong to a study of T cell repertoires in cytomegalovirus infection. Study in general: Epitope selection comprised recently identified HLA-C-restricted CMV epitopes and well-studied HLA-B-restricted CMV epitopes. Carrying CMV and the relevant HLA type showed in public TCR beta signatures. Study-wide results and limits: Cumulative public TCR beta family frequency identified carriers of CMV plus the relevant HLA.

Deletions cut 0 bases from V and 2 bases from J, with 11 bases between. Germline V gene lookup returns CDR1 SGDLS and CDR2 YYNGEE. The CDR3 covers 15 residues. The sequenced sample was CD8+ T cells from cultured PBMCs, obtained from culture after CMV antigen stimulation. The chain uses TRBV9 and TRBJ1-2; D is possibly TRBD1 (5 bases). The TCR originated in a human donor in good health (CMV status not recorded). Some clones in this sample may be carry-over from other donors' samples. The CDR3 protein is CASSVALAGNYGYTF. CDR3 in DNA: TGTGCCAGCAGCGTAGCTCTGGCAGGGAACTATGGCTACACCTTC.